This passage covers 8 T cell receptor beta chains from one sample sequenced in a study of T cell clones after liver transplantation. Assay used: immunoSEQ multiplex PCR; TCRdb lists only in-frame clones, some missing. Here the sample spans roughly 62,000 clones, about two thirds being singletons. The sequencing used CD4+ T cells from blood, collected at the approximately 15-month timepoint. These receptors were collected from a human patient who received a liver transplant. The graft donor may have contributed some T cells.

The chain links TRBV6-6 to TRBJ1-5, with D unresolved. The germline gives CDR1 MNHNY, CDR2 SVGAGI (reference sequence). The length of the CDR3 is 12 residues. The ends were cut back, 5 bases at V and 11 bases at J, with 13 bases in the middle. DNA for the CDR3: TGTGCCAGCAGTCCCACGTATCAAACCCAGCATTTT. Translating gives CASSPTYQTQHF.

CDR3 coding DNA: TGCGCCAGCAGCCTCGACAGGTCTAACACTGAAGCTTTCTTT. As protein: CASSLDRSNTEAFF. The chain combines TRBV5-1 with TRBJ1-1; TRBD1 might be the D (6 bases). Per the germline V gene, CDR1 is SGHRS and CDR2 is YFSETQ. V shed 4 bases and J shed 2 bases, with 12 bases lying between them. The CDR3 covers 14 residues.

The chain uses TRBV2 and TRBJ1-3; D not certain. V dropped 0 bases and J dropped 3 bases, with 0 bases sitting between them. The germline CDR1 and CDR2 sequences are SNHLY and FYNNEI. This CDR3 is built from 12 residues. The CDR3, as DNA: TGTGCCAGCAGTGAAGCTGGAAACACCATATATTTT. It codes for CASSEAGNTIYF.

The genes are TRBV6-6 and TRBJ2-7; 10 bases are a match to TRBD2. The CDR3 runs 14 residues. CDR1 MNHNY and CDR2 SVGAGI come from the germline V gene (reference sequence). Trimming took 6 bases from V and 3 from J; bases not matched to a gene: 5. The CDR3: CASRAGGHDYEQYV. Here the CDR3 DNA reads TGTGCCAGCAGAGCGGGAGGGCATGACTACGAGCAGTACGTC.

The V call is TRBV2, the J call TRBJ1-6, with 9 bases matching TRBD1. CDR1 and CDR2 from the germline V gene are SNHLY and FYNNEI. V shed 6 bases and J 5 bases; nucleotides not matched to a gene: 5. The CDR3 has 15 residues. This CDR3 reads CASRGTGPNNSPLHF. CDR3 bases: TGTGCCAGCAGGGGGACAGGGCCCAATAATTCACCCCTCCACTTT.

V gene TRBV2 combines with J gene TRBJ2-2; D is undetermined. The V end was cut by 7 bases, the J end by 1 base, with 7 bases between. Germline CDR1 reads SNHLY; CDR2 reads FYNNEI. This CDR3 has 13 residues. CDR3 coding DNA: TGTGCCAGCAAGGCACGGAACACCGGGGAGCTGTTTTTT. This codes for CASKARNTGELFF.

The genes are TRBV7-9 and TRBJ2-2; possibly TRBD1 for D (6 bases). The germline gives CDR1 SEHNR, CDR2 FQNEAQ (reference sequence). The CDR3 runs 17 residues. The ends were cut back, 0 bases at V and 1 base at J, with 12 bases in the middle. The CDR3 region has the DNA TGTGCCAGCAGCTTAGCGTTGGGGGCCCTGAACACCGGGGAGCTGTTTTTT. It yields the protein CASSLALGALNTGELFF.

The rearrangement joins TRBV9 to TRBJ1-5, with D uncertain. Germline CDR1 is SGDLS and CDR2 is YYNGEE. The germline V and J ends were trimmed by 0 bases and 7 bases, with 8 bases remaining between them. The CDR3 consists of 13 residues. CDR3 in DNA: TGTGCCAGCAGCGTAGAGACCGGGCAGCCCCAGCATTTT. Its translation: CASSVETGQPQHF.